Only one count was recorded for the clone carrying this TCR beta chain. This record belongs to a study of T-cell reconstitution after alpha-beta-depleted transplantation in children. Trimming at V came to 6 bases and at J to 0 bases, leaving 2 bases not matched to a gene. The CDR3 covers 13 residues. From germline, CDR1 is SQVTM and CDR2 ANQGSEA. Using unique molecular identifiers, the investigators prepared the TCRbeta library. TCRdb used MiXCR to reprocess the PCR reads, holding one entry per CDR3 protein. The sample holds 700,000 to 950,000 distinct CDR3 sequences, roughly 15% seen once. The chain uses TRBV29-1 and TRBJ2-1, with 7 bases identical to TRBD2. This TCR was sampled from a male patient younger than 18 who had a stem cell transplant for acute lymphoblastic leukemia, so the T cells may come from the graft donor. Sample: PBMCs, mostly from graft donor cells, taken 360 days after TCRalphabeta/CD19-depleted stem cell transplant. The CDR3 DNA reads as TGCAGCGTCGAGCGGGACTCCTACAATGAGCAGTTCTTC. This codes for CSVERDSYNEQFF.